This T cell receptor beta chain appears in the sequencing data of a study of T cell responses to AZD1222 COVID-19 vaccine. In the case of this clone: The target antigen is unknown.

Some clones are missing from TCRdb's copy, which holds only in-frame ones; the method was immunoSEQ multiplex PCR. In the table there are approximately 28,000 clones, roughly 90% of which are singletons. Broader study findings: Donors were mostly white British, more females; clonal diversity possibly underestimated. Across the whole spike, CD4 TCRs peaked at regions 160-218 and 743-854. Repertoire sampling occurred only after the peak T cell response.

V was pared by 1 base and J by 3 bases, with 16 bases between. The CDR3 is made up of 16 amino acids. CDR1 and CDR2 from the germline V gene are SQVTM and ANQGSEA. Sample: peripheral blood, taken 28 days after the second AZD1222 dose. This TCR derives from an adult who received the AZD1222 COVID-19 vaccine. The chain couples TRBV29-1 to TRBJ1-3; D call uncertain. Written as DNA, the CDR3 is TGCAGCGTTGAAGCCCGCCAAACCTGGGGTGGAAACACCATATATTTT. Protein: CSVEARQTWGGNTIYF. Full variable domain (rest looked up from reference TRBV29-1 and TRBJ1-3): SAVISQKPSRDICQRGTSLTIQCQVDSQVTMMFWYRQQPGQSLTLIATANQGSEATYESGFVIDKFPISRPNLTFSTLTVSNMSPEDSSIYLCSVEARQTWGGNTIYFGEGSWLTVV.